The 4 T cell receptor beta chains below were found in one sample sequenced in a study of control samples from healthy donors and cancer patients. Using immunoSEQ multiplex PCR, the repertoire was profiled, and TCRdb retains in-frame clones only, with some absent. The table shows 150,000 to 200,000 clones, with more than 80% occurring only once. The sequenced sample consisted of blood. These receptors were collected from a man under 40 in good health.

The chain carries TRBV6-5 and TRBJ2-3; a possible D gene is TRBD2 (6 bases). The germline V and J ends were trimmed by 6 bases and 10 bases, with 23 bases remaining between them. The CDR3 has 15 residues. CDR1 and CDR2 (germline): MNHEY, SVGAGI. The CDR3 coding sequence is TGTGCCAGCAGGGACCGGGACTCCCTTATAGTGTCGCAGTATTTT. It yields the protein CASRDRDSLIVSQYF.

This clone was picked up many times. This rearrangement joins TRBV5-4 to TRBJ1-2, with 7 bases lining up with TRBD1. The CDR3 length is 12 residues. V dropped 5 bases and J dropped 2; count of bases not matched to a gene: 0. Germline V gene sequence: CDR1 SGHNT, CDR2 YYREEE (reference sequence). The CDR3 DNA follows: TGTGCCAGCAGGGGACAGAACTATGGCTACACCTTC. It is translated as CASRGQNYGYTF. The full variable domain, its missing parts supplied by reference TRBV5-4 and TRBJ1-2, is ETGVTQSPTHLIKTRGQQVTLRCSSQSGHNTVSWYQQALGQGPQFIFQYYREEENGRGNFPPRFSGLQFPNYSSELNVNALELDDSALYLCASRGQNYGYTFGSGTRLTVV.

The chain couples TRBV18 to TRBJ2-1, with a weak D call TRBD1 (6 bases). This CDR3 has 15 amino acids. V was shortened by 2 bases and J by 2 bases, with 10 bases between the two germline ends. Looked up from germline, CDR1 is KGHSH and CDR2 is LQKENI. The CDR3 loop reads CASSPLGTTYNEQFF. CDR3 in DNA: TGTGCCAGCTCACCATTAGGGACAACCTACAATGAGCAGTTCTTC.

The chain couples TRBV25-1 to TRBJ1-1; possibly TRBD1 for D (6 bases). Looked up from germline, CDR1 is MGHDK and CDR2 is SYGVNS. V was trimmed by 6 bases and J by 0 bases, leaving 11 bases between them. CDR3 length: 14 residues. CDR3 nucleotides: TGTGCCAGCAGCACAGGGCGTTTGAACACTGAAGCTTTCTTT. Translation: CASSTGRLNTEAFF.